The source of this TCR beta chain is a study of memory B cells and T cells in multiple sclerosis. General study points: Clone-set sizes differed between compartments, so shared clonotype counts needed normalization.

Note on this clone: No antigen is known for it.

Assay used: immunoSEQ multiplex PCR; TCRdb lists only in-frame clones, some missing. The sample lists over 35,000 clones, roughly 82% occurring once. The CDR3 extends over 14 amino acids. V lost 3 bases and J 7 bases, leaving 10 bases between the germline ends. Germline CDR1 is MDHEN and CDR2 is SYDVKM. Stimulus-free culture yielded autoproliferating CFSE-dim and non-proliferating CFSE-high T cells, each sequenced separately. Replicate wells were pooled after more than 6 days of stimulus-free culture of 40 million to 65 million CFSE-labeled PBMCs. CFSE at roughly 0.54 uM labeled the PBMCs, which were then cultured unstimulated.

The clonotype comes from a human donor with multiple sclerosis. Sample: PBMCs from blood kept in culture. The chain carries TRBV28 and TRBJ2-6; D uncertain. The CDR3 bases are TGTGCCAGCAGTTTTACAGTATACGCCAACGTCCTGACTTTC. Its protein product is CASSFTVYANVLTF.